This entry lists 16 T cell receptor beta chains sequenced from one sample in a study of prognosis after radiotherapy for stage I lung cancer. With two-round multiplex PCR, TCR beta CDR3 sequences were amplified from genomic DNA. Primers were specific to each TRBV and TRBJ gene in first-round PCR. In TCRdb, the multiplex PCR reads were re-called with MiXCR into one record per CDR3 protein. The data contain approximately 41,000 distinct CDR3 sequences, approximately 25% of them singletons. This material consisted of PBMCs, taken before or after stereotactic body radiation therapy (not recorded which). The receptors stem from a donor of 50 years or more with non-small cell lung cancer.

This clonotype has only a few counts. This chain uses TRBV29-1 with TRBJ2-5, with 12 positions matching TRBD1. CDR3 length: 16 amino acids. The trim removed 4 bases at V and 5 bases at J, leaving 11 bases unmatched. In germline, CDR1 is SQVTM, CDR2 ANQGSEA. This CDR3 is CSVGFCGTGGAETQYF. The CDR3 DNA sequence: TGCAGCGTTGGCTTTTGCGGGACAGGGGGCGCGGAGACCCAGTACTTC.

There are many counts of this clonotype. The chain uses TRBV3-1 and TRBJ2-1, with D maybe TRBD2 (6 bases). V lost 6 bases to trimming and J lost 7 bases, with 10 bases between them. This CDR3 region has 12 residues. Germline V gives CDR1 LGHDT, CDR2 YNNKEL (reference sequence). Here the CDR3 reads CASRDYKNEQFF. DNA of the CDR3: TGTGCCAGCAGGGACTATAAAAATGAGCAGTTCTTC.

This clonotype was seen many times. The genes are TRBV3-1 and TRBJ2-2, with D uncertain. V was trimmed by 0 bases and J by 7 bases, leaving 6 bases between them. CDR3 length: 13 amino acids. From germline, CDR1 is LGHDT and CDR2 YNNKEL (reference sequence). Here the CDR3 reads CASSQEIVGELFF. The CDR3 DNA reads as TGTGCCAGCAGCCAAGAAATAGTCGGGGAGCTGTTTTTT.

As concerns this clonotype: It is likely a read error: a sequence one base away is far more abundant. The J gene is TRBJ2-1, the V gene TRBV6-2 or TRBV6-3; no firm D call. This CDR3 has 11 residues. V lost 9 bases and J 6 bases, leaving 9 bases between the germline ends. The germline gives CDR1 MNHEY, CDR2 SVGEGT. CDR3 nucleotides: TGTGCCAGACGGGTCCTCAATGAGCAGTTCTTC. Protein: CARRVLNEQFF.

This clonotype has at least ten counts. The rearrangement joins TRBV14 to TRBJ2-5; perhaps D is TRBD1 or TRBD2 (7 bases each). V lost 4 bases and J lost 5, with 23 bases in between. The CDR3 is 17 amino acids. CDR1 and CDR2 (germline): SGHDN, FVKESK. The CDR3 reads CASSRGILAGGGETQYF. In DNA form, the CDR3 reads TGTGCCAGCAGCCGCGGTATCCTCGCAGGGGGAGGGGAGACCCAGTACTTC.

This clonotype was found many times. The CDR3 sequence is CASSRQNDGYTF. DNA of the CDR3: TGCGCCAGCAGTCGGCAGAATGACGGCTACACCTTC. The chain combines TRBV5-1 with TRBJ1-2; no clear D gene. This CDR3 region has 12 residues. Trimming removed 5 bases at V and 8 bases at J, with 13 bases between. Per the germline V gene, CDR1 is SGHRS and CDR2 is YFSETQ.

This clonotype was seen ten or more times. V and J are TRBV3-1 and TRBJ2-7; tentative D call: TRBD1 (6 bases). Germline V lookup: CDR1 LGHDT, CDR2 YNNKEL (reference sequence). Trimming removed 3 bases from V and 0 bases from J, with 12 bases in between. The CDR3 covers 15 residues. CDR3 sequence (DNA): TGTGCCAGCAGCCATGCCCGACAGGCCTCCTACGAGCAGTACTTC. Its protein product is CASSHARQASYEQYF.

This clonotype was detected many times. The chain couples TRBV28 to TRBJ1-5; D is uncertain. Per germline, CDR1 MDHEN and CDR2 SYDVKM. The V end was cut by 7 bases, the J end by 0 bases, with 16 bases between. CDR3 length: 16 residues. This chain's CDR3 is CASTPLGPYSNQPQHF. CDR3 coding DNA: TGTGCCAGCACCCCACTCGGGCCGTATAGCAATCAGCCCCAGCATTTT.

This clonotype was found many times. The V and J genes are TRBV7-8 and TRBJ2-1, with D hard to call. The CDR3 consists of 12 residues. Germline-derived CDR1 and CDR2 are SGHVS and FQNEAQ. Trimming took off 5 bases at V and 2 bases at J, with 4 bases between the two ends. CDR3 DNA sequence: TGTGCCAGCAGCAACACCTACAATGAGCAGTTCTTC. Its translation: CASSNTYNEQFF.

This clonotype showed up many times. The chain employs TRBV19 and TRBJ1-1; TRBD1 might be the D (5 bases). Germline V lookup: CDR1 LNHDA, CDR2 SQIVND (reference sequence). This CDR3 is built from 15 residues. Trimming cost V 6 bases and J 0 bases, with 14 bases left between them. Here the CDR3 reads CASSPRDSVNTEAFF. CDR3 nucleotide sequence: TGTGCCAGTAGCCCGAGGGACTCGGTGAACACTGAAGCTTTCTTT.

A word on this clonotype: This is likely a read error, given that the CDR3 carries no conserved phenylalanine or tryptophan at its end. The chain links TRBV6-5 to TRBJ2-1, with a tentative D call TRBD1 (6 bases). The CDR3 contains 15 residues. Looked up from germline, CDR1 is MNHEY and CDR2 is SVGAGI. V lost 0 bases to trimming and J lost 9 bases, with 15 bases between them. Here the CDR3 reads CASSYSLEGVAEQFY. The DNA of the CDR3 is TGTGCCAGCAGTTACTCACTAGAGGGGGTCGCTGAGCAGTTCTAC.

This clonotype has a count of ten or more. The chain uses TRBV20-1 and TRBJ2-7; 8 bases fit TRBD1. Trimming cost V 6 bases and J 2 bases; bases outside gene matches: 18. The germline gives CDR1 DFQATT, CDR2 SNEGSKA (reference sequence). CDR3 length equals 17 residues. The chain's CDR3 is CSARGRGRGILTYEQYF. CDR3 coding DNA: TGCAGTGCCCGGGGCAGGGGGCGTGGAATCCTTACCTACGAGCAGTACTTC.

This chain connects TRBV15 to TRBJ1-2, with a weak D call TRBD1 (5 bases). The germline V gene has CDR1 LNHNV and CDR2 YYDKDF (reference sequence). Between the trimmed V and J ends, which lost 10 bases and 2 bases, there was a span of 14 bases. The CDR3 is made up of 13 amino acids. For the CDR3, the DNA is TGTGCCAGCAGGGACCGAAGGAACTATGGCTACACCTTC. This codes for CASRDRRNYGYTF.

This clonotype was found many times. V gene TRBV27 combines with J gene TRBJ1-2; 8 bases agree with TRBD1. The junction had 17 bases not matched to a gene; V was cut back by 10 bases and J by 4 bases. The CDR3 is made up of 16 amino acids. The germline gives CDR1 MNHEY, CDR2 SMNVEV (reference sequence). The CDR3 loop is CANRGGGPTPFYGYTF. In DNA form, the CDR3 reads TGTGCCAACAGGGGGGGGGGCCCCACCCCTTTCTATGGCTACACCTTC.

Ten or more counts support this clonotype. The rearrangement uses TRBV12-3 or TRBV12-4 and TRBJ1-6, with D possibly being TRBD1 (5 bases). V was clipped by 3 bases and J by 7 bases, with 10 bases between them. The CDR3 contains 14 residues. The CDR3 here is CASSFPGWNSPLHF. The CDR3 DNA sequence: TGTGCCAGCAGTTTTCCAGGGTGGAATTCACCCCTCCACTTT.

This clonotype appeared once. A much larger clone differs by one base, so this may be a read error. The gene calls are TRBV6-4 and TRBJ1-2; no clear D. Germline CDR1 and CDR2: MRHNA and SNTAGT. The germline V and J ends were trimmed by 3 bases and 4 bases, with 12 bases remaining between them. The CDR3 runs to 14 residues. Written as DNA, the CDR3 is TGTGCCAGCAGTGATCCTAAAGGGTTCTATGGCTACACCTTC. This translates into CASSDPKGFYGYTF.